The 7 T cell receptor beta chains given below trace back to one sample, sequenced in a study of blood T cell repertoires in COVID-19. Generated by immunoSEQ multiplex PCR, the TCRdb table keeps only in-frame clones and is missing some. This sample has roughly 170,000 clones; around 85% occur once, and the top ten carry around 5.3%. Sequenced input: PBMCs or T cells enriched from blood (not recorded which). The receptors come from a woman between 35 and 50 years old with acute COVID-19.

This chain connects TRBV13 to TRBJ1-3; D possibly corresponds to TRBD1 (6 bases). Germline V gene lookup returns CDR1 PRHDT and CDR2 FYEKMQ (reference sequence). This CDR3 has 16 residues. Trimming shortened V by 2 bases and J by 0 bases, and 11 bases separated the two germline ends. The CDR3 DNA reads as TGTGCCAGCAGCTTACAGGGGACCGCCTCTGGAAACACCATATATTTT. It yields the protein CASSLQGTASGNTIYF.

This rearrangement joins TRBV6-5 to TRBJ2-1; 7 bases are shared with TRBD2. The V segment lost 6 bases and the J segment 7 bases; nucleotides outside the gene matches: 12. Germline CDR1 is MNHEY and CDR2 is SVGAGI. The CDR3 is 15 residues long. The CDR3 nucleotides read TGTGCCAGCAGCCTCGGACTAGAGGGACCAAATGAGCAGTTCTTC. This translates into CASSLGLEGPNEQFF.

The chain is built from TRBV24-1 and TRBJ1-1; 7 bases line up with TRBD1. This CDR3 region has 15 residues. Germline loops: CDR1 KGHDR, CDR2 SFDVKD. V lost 7 bases to trimming and J lost 1 base; unmatched junction nucleotides: 8. CDR3 residues: CATRETGSPNTEAFF. In DNA form, the CDR3 reads TGTGCCACCAGGGAGACAGGGTCCCCGAACACTGAAGCTTTCTTT.

The rearrangement joins TRBV19 to TRBJ2-2, with TRBD2 identical over 9 bases. The ends lost 3 bases at V and 4 bases at J; junction bases unmatched: 6. The CDR3 contains 16 residues. CDR1 and CDR2 (germline): LNHDA, SQIVND (reference sequence). CDR3 in amino acids: CASSMGLAGFTGELFF. The CDR3 DNA reads TGTGCCAGTAGTATGGGTCTAGCGGGATTCACCGGGGAGCTGTTTTTT. Drawing the rest from reference TRBV19 and TRBJ2-2, the complete variable domain is DGGITQSPKYLFRKEGQNVTLSCEQNLNHDAMYWYRQDPGQGLRLIYYSQIVNDFQKGDIAEGYSVSREKKESFPLTVTSAQKNPTAFYLCASSMGLAGFTGELFFGEGSRLTVL.

The genes are TRBV25-1 and TRBJ2-5, with TRBD2 matching 9 bases. Germline CDR1 MGHDK, CDR2 SYGVNS. With V trimmed by 1 base and J by 4 bases, 7 bases remained unmatched. The CDR3 extends over 16 amino acids. CDR3 region: CASSEWAGSGRETQYF. DNA for the CDR3: TGTGCCAGCAGTGAATGGGCGGGTAGCGGGAGAGAGACCCAGTACTTC.

On this clone itself: Other nucleotide sequences in the sample specify the same CDR3. The gene calls are TRBV5-1 and TRBJ2-6, with a weak D call TRBD1 (6 bases). The length of the CDR3 is 17 residues. Germline V gene sequence: CDR1 SGHRS, CDR2 YFSETQ. The germline V and J ends were trimmed by 0 bases and 0 bases, with 10 bases remaining between them. The CDR3 DNA reads as TGCGCCAGCAGCTTGGCAGGGGTAGGCTCTGGGGCCAACGTCCTGACTTTC. Translation: CASSLAGVGSGANVLTF.

The V call is TRBV18, the J call TRBJ2-2; tentative D call: TRBD1 (6 bases). V shed 2 bases and J shed 3 bases, with 13 bases lying between them. The CDR3 is 16 amino acids. The germline CDR1 and CDR2 sequences are KGHSH and LQKENI. The CDR3 nucleotides read TGTGCCAGCTCACCATCAGAGGCAGGGGACACCGGGGAGCTGTTTTTT. Translating gives CASSPSEAGDTGELFF.